This record covers a single TCR beta chain. This sample stems from a study of graft-versus-host responses after intestinal transplantation. Study as a whole: Recipients had transplants, and these were multivisceral, liver-intestinal, or isolated intestinal.

Sequenced by immunoSEQ multiplex PCR; TCRdb stores in-frame clones only, minus some. This repertoire shows roughly 36,000 clones, roughly four fifths found once; its top ten account for 3.5%. The clonotype comes from a human patient who received an intestinal transplant, so some T cells may come from the graft donor. Sequencing used PBMCs, obtained about 1,000 days after transplant.

This CDR3 reads CASSLTSGMPTQYF. CDR3 in DNA: TGTGCCAGCAGTTTAACTAGCGGGATGCCCACGCAGTATTTT. The J gene is TRBJ2-3, the V gene TRBV28; TRBD2 agrees at 10 bases. V gave up 2 bases and J gave up 9 bases; unmatched junction bases: 5. CDR3 length: 14 amino acids. In germline, CDR1 is MDHEN, CDR2 SYDVKM.